Described below is a single TCR beta chain sequence and its context. The antigen is undetermined. This entry belongs to a study of CD4+ T cells in melanoma. General observations from the study: CD8+ T cell, macrophage and B cell function reportedly correlated with neoantigen-specific CD4+ T cells.

The data were produced by immunoSEQ multiplex PCR, yet TCRdb's version contains in-frame clones alone and is incomplete. The table lists 50,000 to 60,000 clones, approximately 74% of them singletons, with roughly 4.9% in the top ten. V shed 8 bases and J 6 bases; nucleotides not matched to a gene: 9. This CDR3 contains 15 residues. Germline lookup yields CDR1 MNHNS and CDR2 SASEGT. The source is a human donor with melanoma. Material: tumor tissue. The chain uses TRBV6-1 and TRBJ1-5, with 11 positions matching TRBD1. CDR3: CASSGQGVYTQPQHF. CDR3 DNA: TGTGCCAGCTCGGGACAGGGGGTGTATACTCAGCCCCAGCATTTT.